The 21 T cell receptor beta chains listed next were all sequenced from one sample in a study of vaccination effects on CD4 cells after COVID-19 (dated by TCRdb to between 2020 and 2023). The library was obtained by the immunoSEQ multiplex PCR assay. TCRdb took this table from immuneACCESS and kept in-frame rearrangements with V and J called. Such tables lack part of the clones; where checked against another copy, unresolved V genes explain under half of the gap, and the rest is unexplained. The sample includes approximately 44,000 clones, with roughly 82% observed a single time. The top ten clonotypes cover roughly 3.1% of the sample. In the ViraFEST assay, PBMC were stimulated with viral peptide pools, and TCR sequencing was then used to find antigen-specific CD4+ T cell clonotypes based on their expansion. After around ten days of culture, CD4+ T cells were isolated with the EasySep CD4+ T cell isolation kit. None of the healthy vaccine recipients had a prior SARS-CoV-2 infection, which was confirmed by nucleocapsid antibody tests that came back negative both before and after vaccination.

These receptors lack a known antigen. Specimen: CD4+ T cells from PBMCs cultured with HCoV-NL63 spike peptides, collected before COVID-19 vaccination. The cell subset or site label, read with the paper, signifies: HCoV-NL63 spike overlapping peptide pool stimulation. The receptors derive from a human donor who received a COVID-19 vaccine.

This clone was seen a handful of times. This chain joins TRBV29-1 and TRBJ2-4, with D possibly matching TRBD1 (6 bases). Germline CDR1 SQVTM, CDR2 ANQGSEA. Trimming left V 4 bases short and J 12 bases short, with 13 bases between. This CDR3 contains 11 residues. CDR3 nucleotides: TGCAGCGTTGCCCTCCAGGGACATCAGTACTTC. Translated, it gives CSVALQGHQYF.

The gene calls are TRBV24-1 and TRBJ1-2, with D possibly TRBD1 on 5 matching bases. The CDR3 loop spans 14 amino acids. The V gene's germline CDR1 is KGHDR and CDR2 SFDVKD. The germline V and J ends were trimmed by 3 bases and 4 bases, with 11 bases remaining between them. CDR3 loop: CATSDAAGGYGYTF. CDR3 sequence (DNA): TGTGCCACCAGTGATGCGGCCGGGGGCTATGGCTACACCTTC.

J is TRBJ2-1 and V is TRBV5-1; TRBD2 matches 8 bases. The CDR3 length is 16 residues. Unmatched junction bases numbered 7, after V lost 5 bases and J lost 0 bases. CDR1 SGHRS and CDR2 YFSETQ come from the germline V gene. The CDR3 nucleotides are TGCGCCAGCAGAATCGGGGGGGCGCCCTCCTACAATGAGCAGTTCTTC. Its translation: CASRIGGAPSYNEQFF. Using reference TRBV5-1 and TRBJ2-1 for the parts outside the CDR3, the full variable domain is KAGVTQTPRYLIKTRGQQVTLSCSPISGHRSVSWYQQTPGQGLQFLFEYFSETQRNKGNFPGRFSGRQFSNSRSEMNVSTLELGDSALYLCASRIGGAPSYNEQFFGPGTRLTVL.

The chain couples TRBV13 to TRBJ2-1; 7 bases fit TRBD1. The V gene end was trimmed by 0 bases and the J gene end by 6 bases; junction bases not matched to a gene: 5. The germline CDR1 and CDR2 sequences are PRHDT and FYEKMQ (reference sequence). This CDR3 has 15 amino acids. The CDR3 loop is CASSLGDRAPNEQFF. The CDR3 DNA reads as TGTGCCAGCAGCTTAGGAGACAGGGCCCCCAATGAGCAGTTCTTC.

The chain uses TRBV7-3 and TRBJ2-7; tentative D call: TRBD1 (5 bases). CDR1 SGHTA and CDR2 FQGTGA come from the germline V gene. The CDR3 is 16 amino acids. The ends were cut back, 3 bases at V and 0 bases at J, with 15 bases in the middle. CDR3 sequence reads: CASSFIDSRSSYEQYV. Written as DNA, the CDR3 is TGTGCCAGCAGCTTTATAGACAGTAGGAGCTCCTACGAGCAGTACGTC.

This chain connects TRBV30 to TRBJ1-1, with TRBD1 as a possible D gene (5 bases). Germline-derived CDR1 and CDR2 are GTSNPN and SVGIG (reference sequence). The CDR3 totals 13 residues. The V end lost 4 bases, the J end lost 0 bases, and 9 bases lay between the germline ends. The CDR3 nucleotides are TGTGCCTGGAAGGGACCTTTGAACACTGAAGCTTTCTTT. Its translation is CAWKGPLNTEAFF.

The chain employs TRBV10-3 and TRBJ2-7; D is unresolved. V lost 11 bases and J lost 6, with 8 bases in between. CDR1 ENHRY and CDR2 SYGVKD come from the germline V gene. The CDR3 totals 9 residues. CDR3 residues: CASRIEQYV. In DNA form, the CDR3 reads TGTGCCTCAAGAATCGAGCAGTACGTC.

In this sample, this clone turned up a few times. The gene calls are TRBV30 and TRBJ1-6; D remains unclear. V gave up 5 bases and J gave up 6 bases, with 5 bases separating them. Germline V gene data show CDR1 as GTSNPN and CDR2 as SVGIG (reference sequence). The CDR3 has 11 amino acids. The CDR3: CAWGGNSPLHF. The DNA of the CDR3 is TGTGCCTGGGGCGGTAATTCACCCCTCCACTTT.

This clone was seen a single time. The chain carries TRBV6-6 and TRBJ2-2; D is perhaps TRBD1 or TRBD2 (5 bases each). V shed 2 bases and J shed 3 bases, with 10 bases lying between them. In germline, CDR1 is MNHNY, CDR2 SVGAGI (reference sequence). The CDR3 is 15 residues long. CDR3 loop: CASSYRDGYTGELFF. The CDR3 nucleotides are TGTGCCAGCAGTTACCGGGACGGCTACACCGGGGAGCTGTTTTTT.

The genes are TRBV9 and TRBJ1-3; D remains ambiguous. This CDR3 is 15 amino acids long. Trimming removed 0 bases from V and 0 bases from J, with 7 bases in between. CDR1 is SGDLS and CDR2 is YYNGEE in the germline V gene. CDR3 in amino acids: CASSVAPASGNTIYF. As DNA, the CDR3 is TGTGCCAGCAGCGTAGCTCCCGCCTCTGGAAACACCATATATTTT. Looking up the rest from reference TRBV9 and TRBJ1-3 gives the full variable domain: DSGVTQTPKHLITATGQRVTLRCSPRSGDLSVYWYQQSLDQGLQFLIQYYNGEERAKGNILERFSAQQFPDLHSELNLSSLELGDSALYFCASSVAPASGNTIYFGEGSWLTVV.

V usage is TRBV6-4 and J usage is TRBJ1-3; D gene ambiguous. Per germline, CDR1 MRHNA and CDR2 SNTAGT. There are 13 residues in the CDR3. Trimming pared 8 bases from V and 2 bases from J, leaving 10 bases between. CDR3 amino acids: CASSASPGNTIYF. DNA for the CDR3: TGTGCCAGCTCAGCTTCTCCTGGAAACACCATATATTTT.

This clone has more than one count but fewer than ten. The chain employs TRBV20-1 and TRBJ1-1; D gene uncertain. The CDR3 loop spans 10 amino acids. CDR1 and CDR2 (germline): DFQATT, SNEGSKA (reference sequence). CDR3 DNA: TGCAGGCCGGCGAACACTGAAGCTTTCTTT. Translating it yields CRPANTEAFF.

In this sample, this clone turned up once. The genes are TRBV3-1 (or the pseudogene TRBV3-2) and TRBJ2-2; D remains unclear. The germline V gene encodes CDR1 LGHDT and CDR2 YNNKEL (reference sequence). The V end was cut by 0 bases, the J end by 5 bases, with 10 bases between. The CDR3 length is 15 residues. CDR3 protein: CASSQDSRHTGELFF. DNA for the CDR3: TGTGCCAGCAGCCAAGACTCCCGGCATACCGGGGAGCTGTTTTTT.

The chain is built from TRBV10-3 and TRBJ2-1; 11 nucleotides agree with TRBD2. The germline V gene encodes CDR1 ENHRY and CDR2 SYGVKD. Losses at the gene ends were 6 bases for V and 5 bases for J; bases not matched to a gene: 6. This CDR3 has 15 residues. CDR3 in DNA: TGTGCCATCAGCCCGGGACTAGCGGCAAACAATGAGCAGTTCTTC. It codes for CAISPGLAANNEQFF.

CDR3 residues: CASSLSGGSGVSPLHF. CDR3 DNA: TGTGCCAGCAGCCTGTCCGGGGGCTCGGGAGTCTCACCCCTCCACTTT. The V and J genes are TRBV11-2 and TRBJ1-6; tentatively, D is TRBD1 (6 bases). Germline V CDR1 and CDR2: SGHAT, FQNNGV. With 5 bases removed from V and 10 bases from J, the gap between germline ends came to 21 bases. The CDR3 runs 16 residues.

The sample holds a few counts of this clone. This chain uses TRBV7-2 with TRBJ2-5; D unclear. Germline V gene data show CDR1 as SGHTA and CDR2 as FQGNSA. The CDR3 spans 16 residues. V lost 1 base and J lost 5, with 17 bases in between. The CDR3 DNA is TGTGCCAGCAGCTTAGGTTGGTACGGTAACGCCGAGACCCAGTACTTC. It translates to CASSLGWYGNAETQYF.

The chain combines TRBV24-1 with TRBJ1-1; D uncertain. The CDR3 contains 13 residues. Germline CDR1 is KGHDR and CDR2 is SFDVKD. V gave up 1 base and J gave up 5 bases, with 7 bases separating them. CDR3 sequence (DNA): TGTGCCACCAGTGATTTTTTTGCGACTGAAGCTTTCTTT. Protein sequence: CATSDFFATEAFF.

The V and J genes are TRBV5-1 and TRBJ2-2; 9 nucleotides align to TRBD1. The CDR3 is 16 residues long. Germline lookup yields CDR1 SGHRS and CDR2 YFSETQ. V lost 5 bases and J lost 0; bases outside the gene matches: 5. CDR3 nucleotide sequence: TGCGCCAGCAGACAGGGGGCCGGAGCGAACACCGGGGAGCTGTTTTTT. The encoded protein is CASRQGAGANTGELFF.

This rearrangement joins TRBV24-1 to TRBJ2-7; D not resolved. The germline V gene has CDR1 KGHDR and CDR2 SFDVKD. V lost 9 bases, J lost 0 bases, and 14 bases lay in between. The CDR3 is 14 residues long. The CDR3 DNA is TGTGCCACCCCCTCAAACCTTAGCTCCTACGAGCAGTACGTC. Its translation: CATPSNLSSYEQYV.

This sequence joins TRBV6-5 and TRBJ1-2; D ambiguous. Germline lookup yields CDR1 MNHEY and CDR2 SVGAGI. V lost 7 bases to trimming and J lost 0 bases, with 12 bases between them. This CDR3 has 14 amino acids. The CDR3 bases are TGTGCCAGCAACCCGACCGGGGCTAACTATGGCTACACCTTC. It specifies CASNPTGANYGYTF.

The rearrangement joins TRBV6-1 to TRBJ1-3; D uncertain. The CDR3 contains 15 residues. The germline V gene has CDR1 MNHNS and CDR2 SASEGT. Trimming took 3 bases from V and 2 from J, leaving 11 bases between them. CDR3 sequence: CASSDTAGAGNTIYF. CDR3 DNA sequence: TGTGCCAGCAGTGACACGGCAGGAGCTGGAAACACCATATATTTT.